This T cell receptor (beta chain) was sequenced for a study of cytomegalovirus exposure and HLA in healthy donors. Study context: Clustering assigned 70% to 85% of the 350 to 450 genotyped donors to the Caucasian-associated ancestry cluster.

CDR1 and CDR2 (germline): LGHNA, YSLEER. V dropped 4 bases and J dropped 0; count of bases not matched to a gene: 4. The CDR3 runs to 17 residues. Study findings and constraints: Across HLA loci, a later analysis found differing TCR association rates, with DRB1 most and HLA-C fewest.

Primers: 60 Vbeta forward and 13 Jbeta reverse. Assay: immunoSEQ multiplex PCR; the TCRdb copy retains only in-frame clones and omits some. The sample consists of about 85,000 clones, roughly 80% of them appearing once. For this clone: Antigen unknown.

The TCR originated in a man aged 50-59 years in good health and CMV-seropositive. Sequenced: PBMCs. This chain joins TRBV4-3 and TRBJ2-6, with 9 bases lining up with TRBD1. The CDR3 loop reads CASSRGQGNSGANVLTF. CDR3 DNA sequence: TGCGCCAGCAGCCGGGGACAGGGAAACTCTGGGGCCAACGTCCTGACTTTC.